This T cell receptor (beta chain) was retrieved from a study of T cell responses to AZD1222 COVID-19 vaccine. The study pooled second doses at about 4 or about 12 weeks. The assay was immunoSEQ multiplex PCR, and TCRdb's table has in-frame clones only and misses some. Of 150,000 to 200,000 clones detected, around 92% appear once; the ten largest clones hold approximately 1.3%. Points on this clone: Its antigen is currently unknown.

Points from the study as a whole: Only five or six AZD1222 recipients tested seropositive at baseline.

The source is an adult who received the AZD1222 COVID-19 vaccine. The starting material was peripheral blood, obtained 28 days after the second AZD1222 dose.

CDR3 DNA: TGTGCCAGCAGCCAGGGACGGACCATGAACACTGAAGCTTTCTTT. This translates into CASSQGRTMNTEAFF. This chain uses TRBV7-9 with TRBJ1-1; D possibly corresponds to TRBD1 (5 bases). CDR1 and CDR2 from the germline V gene are SEHNR and FQNEAQ (reference sequence). Between the trimmed V and J ends, which lost 5 bases and 0 bases, there was a span of 13 bases. This CDR3 region has 15 residues.